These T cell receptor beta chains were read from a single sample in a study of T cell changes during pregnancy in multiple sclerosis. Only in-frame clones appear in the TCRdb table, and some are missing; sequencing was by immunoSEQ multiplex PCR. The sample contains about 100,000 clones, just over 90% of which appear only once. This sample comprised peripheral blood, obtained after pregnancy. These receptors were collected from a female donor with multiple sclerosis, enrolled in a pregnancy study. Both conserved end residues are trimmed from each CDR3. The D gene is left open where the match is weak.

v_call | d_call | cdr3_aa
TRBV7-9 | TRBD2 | ASSLIFGRYQETQY
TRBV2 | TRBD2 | ASRILAGNTGELF
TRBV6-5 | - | ASSYAVTETQY
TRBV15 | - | ATSRGQVIYGYT
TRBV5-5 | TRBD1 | ASSPWDRGGTEAF
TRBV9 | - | ASSTRMGATEAF
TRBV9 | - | ASSQGQLNQPQH
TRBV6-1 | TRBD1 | ASSPGGRSFDEQF
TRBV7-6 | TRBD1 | ASSSGTGGTGELF
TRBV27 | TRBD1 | ATTTQTGDFSGYT
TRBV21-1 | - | ASSKRTQKEKLF
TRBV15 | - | ATSTPLLKRRGEWTEAF
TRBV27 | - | ASSLARGPYEQY
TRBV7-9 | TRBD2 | ASSLGLAEETQY
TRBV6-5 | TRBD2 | ASRGLAGIYEQY
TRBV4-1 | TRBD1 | ASSLMLDRGRYNEQF
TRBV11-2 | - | ASSSPGLVGEQY
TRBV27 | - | ASSLESPAALSYEQY
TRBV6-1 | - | ASSSGPVSQPQH
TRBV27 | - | ASSLLGAVNTGELF
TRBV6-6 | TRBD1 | ASSQQGAAEAF
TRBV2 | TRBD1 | ASSDTGASGANVLT
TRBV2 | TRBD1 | ASRAGWTGGTEAF
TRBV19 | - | ASSGLQTNVDNSPLH
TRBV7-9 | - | ASSLIGGGGGTEAF
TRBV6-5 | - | ASSGGFGQETQY